A single sample gave rise to the 16 T cell receptor beta chains below, sequenced in a study of shared clonotypes between healthy human individuals. Naive CD8 cells lacked CD45RO and underwent positive selection for CCR7, leaving out terminally differentiated effector memory CD45RA+ cells. The assay was immunoSEQ multiplex PCR, and TCRdb's table has in-frame clones only and misses some. The sample carries roughly 770,000 clones, 95% to 97% recorded once. Sequenced input: naive CD8+ T cells sorted from blood. The origin of the receptors is a man aged 25 to 45 in good health.

J is TRBJ2-1 and V is TRBV27; tentative D call: TRBD1 (5 bases). Germline V lookup: CDR1 MNHEY, CDR2 SMNVEV (reference sequence). The CDR3 is 13 amino acids. V was clipped by 5 bases and J by 10 bases, with 15 bases between them. Here the CDR3 reads CASSVRTPQEQFF. The CDR3 region has the DNA TGTGCCAGCAGTGTACGGACACCCCAAGAGCAGTTCTTC.

The chain is built from TRBV19 and TRBJ2-1, with D possibly matching TRBD1 (7 bases). The CDR3 loop spans 19 amino acids. Germline loops: CDR1 LNHDA, CDR2 SQIVND (reference sequence). V was cut by 5 bases and J by 1 base, with 24 bases left in between. The CDR3 sequence: CASSVPHLDRDFSYNEQFF. The CDR3 DNA follows: TGTGCCAGTAGTGTACCCCACCTCGACAGGGACTTTTCCTACAATGAGCAGTTCTTC.

The rearrangement joins TRBV6-5 to TRBJ2-1; D is undetermined. Germline CDR1 reads MNHEY; CDR2 reads SVGAGI. This CDR3 has 15 residues. V lost 2 bases to trimming and J lost 0 bases, with 8 bases between them. The chain's CDR3 is CASSYHRSSYNEQFF. The CDR3 nucleotides read TGTGCCAGCAGTTACCACCGAAGCTCCTACAATGAGCAGTTCTTC.

The chain links TRBV7-8 to TRBJ2-7; 10 bases agree with TRBD2. The CDR3 runs 21 residues. Per germline, CDR1 SGHVS and CDR2 FQNEAQ. Trimming took 1 base from V and 5 from J; bases not matched to a gene: 23. This CDR3 is CASSLDRRGASGRRWVDEQYF. The CDR3 bases are TGTGCCAGCAGCTTAGATCGGCGGGGGGCTAGCGGGAGAAGGTGGGTCGACGAGCAGTACTTC.

The chain carries TRBV10-2 and TRBJ2-7; D call uncertain. Germline V CDR1 and CDR2: WSHSY, SAAADI. There are 14 residues in the CDR3. The V end lost 0 bases, the J end lost 3 bases, and 9 bases lay between the germline ends. The CDR3 DNA is TGCGCCAGCAGTGAGTCTCCTACCCTCTACGAGCAGTACTTC. It is translated as CASSESPTLYEQYF.

V and J are TRBV5-6 and TRBJ2-3, with TRBD2 matching over 9 bases. The CDR3 runs to 16 residues. V was clipped by 4 bases and J by 5 bases; unmatched bases: 11. CDR1 is SGHDT, CDR2 YYEEEE, per germline. CDR3 protein: CASSQYVAGEEDTQYF. The CDR3, as DNA: TGTGCCAGCAGCCAGTACGTAGCGGGAGAGGAAGATACGCAGTATTTT.

This chain uses TRBV10-2 with TRBJ2-1; 9 bases map to TRBD2. The germline V gene encodes CDR1 WSHSY and CDR2 SAAADI. Germline trimming cut 3 bases from V and 3 bases from J; bases unmatched to any gene: 3. The CDR3 spans 15 residues. This chain's CDR3 is CASSEGTSIYNEQFF. The CDR3 DNA reads TGCGCCAGCAGTGAAGGGACTAGCATCTACAATGAGCAGTTCTTC.

The rearrangement links TRBV29-1 to TRBJ2-1; perhaps TRBD2 as D (6 bases). The CDR3 length is 12 residues. Looked up from germline, CDR1 is SQVTM and CDR2 is ANQGSEA. V lost 2 bases and J lost 10, with 12 bases in between. The CDR3: CSVEFARGEQFF. In DNA, the CDR3 is TGCAGCGTTGAATTCGCCCGGGGGGAGCAGTTCTTC.

The chain combines TRBV27 with TRBJ2-7, with 10 bases identical to TRBD1. CDR1 is MNHEY, CDR2 SMNVEV, per germline (reference sequence). The trim removed 7 bases at V and 3 bases at J, leaving 15 bases unmatched. This CDR3 has 17 amino acids. The CDR3 DNA reads as TGTGCCAGCATCGACAGGGGGCAAAGGAATGTGGTCTACGAGCAGTACTTC. Its protein product is CASIDRGQRNVVYEQYF.

This clone was recorded only once. The gene calls are TRBV6-1 and TRBJ2-7, with 7 bases aligning to TRBD2. CDR1 and CDR2 (germline): MNHNS, SASEGT. V trimming: 2 bases; J trimming: 2 bases; junction bases outside the gene matches: 15. This CDR3 comprises 18 residues. Here the CDR3 reads CASSEFSGGIKNPYEQYF. The CDR3 DNA follows: TGTGCCAGCAGTGAATTTTCGGGAGGAATTAAAAACCCCTACGAGCAGTACTTC.

V is TRBV6-6 and J is TRBJ2-5; a weak D match, TRBD1 (6 bases). The CDR3 runs to 16 residues. V shed 2 bases and J shed 5 bases, with 18 bases lying between them. Germline values: CDR1 MNHNY, CDR2 SVGAGI (reference sequence). The CDR3 loop reads CASSYPTSNREETQYF. In DNA form, the CDR3 reads TGTGCCAGCAGTTACCCCACCAGCAACAGGGAGGAGACCCAGTACTTC.

The chain links TRBV11-2 to TRBJ2-7; TRBD1 or TRBD2 may be the D gene (5 bases each). V shed 0 bases and J shed 2 bases, with 11 bases lying between them. The CDR3 spans 15 residues. In germline, CDR1 is SGHAT, CDR2 FQNNGV. Here the CDR3 DNA reads TGTGCCAGCAGCTTAGAGTGGGACCAAGCCTACGAGCAGTACTTC. The encoded protein is CASSLEWDQAYEQYF.

This rearrangement joins TRBV19 to TRBJ1-2; no reliable D call. The CDR3 loop spans 12 amino acids. Deletions cut 3 bases from V and 3 bases from J, with 5 bases between. Germline loops: CDR1 LNHDA, CDR2 SQIVND (reference sequence). CDR3 sequence (DNA): TGTGCCAGTAGTATGGATCACTATGGCTACACCTTC. Translated: CASSMDHYGYTF.

The chain employs TRBV6-4 and TRBJ2-5; TRBD2 agrees at 7 bases. CDR1 and CDR2 (germline): MRHNA, SNTAGT. The CDR3 covers 14 residues. V lost 8 bases, J lost 7 bases, and 13 bases stayed unmatched. The CDR3 coding sequence is TGTGCCAGCGGCGGGACTAAACTCAAGTTGACCCAGTACTTC. Translating gives CASGGTKLKLTQYF.

This rearrangement joins TRBV27 to TRBJ1-1, with TRBD1 identical over 7 bases. Germline V gives CDR1 MNHEY, CDR2 SMNVEV (reference sequence). There are 13 residues in the CDR3. Trimming removed 2 bases from V and 8 bases from J; junction bases left unmatched: 5. Here the CDR3 reads CASSLAGTDEAFF. The CDR3 nucleotides read TGTGCCAGCAGTTTAGCCGGGACAGACGAAGCTTTCTTT.

This rearrangement joins TRBV11-2 to TRBJ2-2; TRBD2 is a possible D gene (6 bases). The CDR3 runs to 15 residues. The V gene's germline CDR1 is SGHAT and CDR2 FQNNGV. The V and J ends lost 4 bases and 6 bases respectively, with 15 bases between them. The chain's CDR3 is CASSWGREASGELFF. The CDR3 DNA follows: TGTGCCAGCAGCTGGGGCAGGGAGGCGTCCGGGGAGCTGTTTTTT.